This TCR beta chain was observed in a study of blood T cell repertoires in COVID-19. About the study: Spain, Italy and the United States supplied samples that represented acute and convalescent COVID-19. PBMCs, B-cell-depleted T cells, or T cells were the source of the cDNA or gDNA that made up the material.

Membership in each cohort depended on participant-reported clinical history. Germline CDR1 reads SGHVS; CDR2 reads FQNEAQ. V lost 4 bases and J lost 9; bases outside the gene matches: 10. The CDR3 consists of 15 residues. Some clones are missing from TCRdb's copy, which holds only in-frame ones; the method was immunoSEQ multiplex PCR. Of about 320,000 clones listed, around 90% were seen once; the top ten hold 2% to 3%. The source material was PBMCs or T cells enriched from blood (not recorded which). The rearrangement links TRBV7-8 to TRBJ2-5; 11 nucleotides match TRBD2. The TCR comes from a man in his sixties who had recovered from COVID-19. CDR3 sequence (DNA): TGTGCCAGCAGCTCTTTGACTAGCGGGGTCAGGGCCCAGTACTTC. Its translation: CASSSLTSGVRAQYF.